The present T cell receptor (beta chain) was sequenced within a study of blood T cell repertoires in COVID-19. V was cut by 6 bases and J by 0 bases, with 7 bases left in between. The CDR3 covers 13 residues. The germline CDR1 and CDR2 sequences are LGHDT and YNNKEL (reference sequence). Assay used: immunoSEQ multiplex PCR; TCRdb lists only in-frame clones, some missing. Of fewer than 450,000 clones in the sample, about 90% were seen once. The TCR was taken from a woman in her twenties or thirties who had recovered from COVID-19. The chain carries TRBV3-1 (or the pseudogene TRBV3-2) and TRBJ2-3; D may be TRBD2 (5 bases). Sample: PBMCs or T cells enriched from blood (not recorded which). CDR3 sequence reads: CASRRTSTDTQYF. CDR3 in DNA: TGTGCCAGCAGAAGGACTAGCACAGATACGCAGTATTTT.